A selection of T cell receptor beta chains follows, all from one sample in a study of blood T cell repertoires in COVID-19. The assay was immunoSEQ multiplex PCR, and TCRdb's table has in-frame clones only and misses some. The data show 100,000 to 150,000 clones, about 70% seen once. The specimen was peripheral blood. The receptors were sampled from a man between 60 and 75 years old with acute or convalescent COVID-19. Both conserved end residues are part of each CDR3. A D gene is named only where the DNA matches it firmly. Size values are once, few and many counts, or a class for expanded clones, and some rows have none.

17,-,TRBJ1-5,-,TRBV3-1/TRBV3-2,TGTGCCAGCAGCCAAGGTCCCTTCAGGGTTGGGGAACAGCCCCAGCATTTT,CASSQGPFRVGEQPQHF
15,TRBD2,TRBJ2-1,-,TRBV5-6,TGTGCCAGCAGCTTCCTTGCTAGCGGGAGCGATGAGCAGTTCTTC,CASSFLASGSDEQFF
10,-,TRBJ2-1,few,TRBV12-3/TRBV12-4,TGTGCCAGCGGTGGCCCTGTGAAATTCTTC,CASGGPVKFF
15,TRBD2,TRBJ2-3,-,TRBV5-4,TGTGCCAGCAGCCGAGCGGGGGGGCGCACAGATACGCAGTATTTT,CASSRAGGRTDTQYF
16,TRBD1,TRBJ1-2,-,TRBV5-5,TGTGCCAGCAGCTTGGGCGGGACAGCATACAACTATGGCTACACCTTC,CASSLGGTAYNYGYTF
18,-,TRBJ1-6,few,TRBV6-7,TGTGCCAGCAGTTACCGCCGCGTCGGTGGCTCCTATAATTCACCCCTCCACTTT,CASSYRRVGGSYNSPLHF
15,TRBD1,TRBJ2-7,-,TRBV18,TGTGCCAGCTCAACACAGGGGGCGCAGACAGGCGAGCAGTACTTC,CASSTQGAQTGEQYF
15,TRBD2,TRBJ2-3,few,TRBV7-3,TGTGCCAGCAGCCCCGGGGGGGAGACCACAGATACGCAGTATTTT,CASSPGGETTDTQYF
12,TRBD1,TRBJ1-1,-,TRBV2,TGTGCCAGCCCAACAGGGGGCACTGAAGCTTTCTTT,CASPTGGTEAFF
15,TRBD2,TRBJ2-5,-,TRBV7-3,TGTGCCAGCAGCTCTTCCGGGACTACTCAACAGACCCAGTACTTC,CASSSSGTTQQTQYF
14,TRBD2,TRBJ2-1,-,TRBV6-4,TGTGCCAGCGGGACTAGCGGGAGGATCGATGAGCAGTTCTTC,CASGTSGRIDEQFF
14,TRBD1,TRBJ1-5,once,TRBV28,TGTGCCAGCAGTTGGGGACAGGCAACTCAGCCCCAGCATTTT,CASSWGQATQPQHF
17,TRBD2,TRBJ2-7,-,TRBV28,TGTGCCAGCAGCTTCCCGGCTAGCGGGGGGGGCCGGGAGGAGCAGTACTTC,CASSFPASGGGREEQYF
16,-,TRBJ2-5,-,TRBV5-6,TGTGCCAGCAGCTTGGCCTTTCAGGTCCGGCAAGAGACCCAGTACTTC,CASSLAFQVRQETQYF
13,-,TRBJ1-1,few,TRBV19,TGTGCCAGTAGTATCCAGGGGAACACTGAAGCTTTCTTT,CASSIQGNTEAFF
15,-,TRBJ1-5,-,TRBV27,TGTGCCAGCAGTTTGGGCAGGGCCAAAGATCAGCCCCAGCATTTT,CASSLGRAKDQPQHF
13,-,TRBJ1-2,-,TRBV6-6,TGTGCCAGCACCCAGGCCGATCTCTATGGCTACACCTTC,CASTQADLYGYTF